The 30 T cell receptor beta chains below all came from one sample that was sequenced in a study of regulatory T cells in long-lasting Graves disease. Regarding time point: newly diagnosed GD, antithyroid drugs for less than 3 months. With RNA extracted from PBMCs as input, the TCR library was made. Assembly of TCR beta libraries relied on iRepertoire HTBI primers together with Arm-PCR of CDR3 regions. TCRdb redid the calling of the multiplex PCR reads with MiXCR, one entry per CDR3 protein. Of around 420,000 distinct CDR3 sequences listed, 15% to 18% are singletons. This specimen consisted of peripheral blood mononuclear cells (PBMCs), obtained at new diagnosis, from a patient treated with antithyroid drugs. These receptors were collected from a female donor with Graves disease.

The table lists this clonotype with a few counts. This chain joins TRBV7-9 and TRBJ2-5, with no clear D. Germline values: CDR1 SEHNR, CDR2 FQNEAQ (reference sequence). V was cut by 4 bases and J by 2 bases, with 14 bases left in between. CDR3 size: 15 residues. The CDR3 reads CASSSVDNSQETQYF. The DNA of the CDR3 is TGTGCCAGCAGCTCGGTAGACAATTCTCAAGAGACCCAGTACTTC.

In regard to this clonotype: A much bigger clone sits one base away, suggesting this may be a read error. The rearrangement links TRBV14 to TRBJ1-2; a possible D gene is TRBD1 (6 bases). Germline V gene sequence: CDR1 SGHDN, CDR2 FVKESK. V lost 7 bases and J lost 4, with 19 bases in between. The length of the CDR3 is 15 residues. CDR3 amino acids: CASTLGDLGGYGYTF. In DNA form, the CDR3 reads TGTGCCAGCACCCTAGGGGACTTAGGGGGCTATGGCTACACCTTC. The full variable domain, completed using reference TRBV14 and TRBJ1-2, is EAGVTQFPSHSVIEKGQTVTLRCDPISGHDNLYWYRRVMGKEIKFLLHFVKESKQDESGMPNNRFLAERTGGTYSTLKVQPAELEDSGVYFCASTLGDLGGYGYTFGSGTRLTVV.

This clonotype has at least ten counts. The chain has TRBV9 and TRBJ1-1; no clear D gene. In germline, CDR1 is SGDLS, CDR2 YYNGEE. The germline V and J ends were trimmed by 0 bases and 6 bases, with 15 bases remaining between them. This CDR3 has 15 residues. As DNA, the CDR3 is TGTGCCAGCAGCGTAGATGTCAGCTCGGGATCTGAAGCTTTCTTT. Translation: CASSVDVSSGSEAFF.

This clonotype came up many times. The chain is built from TRBV29-1 and TRBJ2-1, with D perhaps TRBD1 (5 bases). The V and J ends lost 5 bases and 5 bases respectively, with 16 bases between them. The CDR3 is made up of 14 amino acids. Germline V lookup: CDR1 SQVTM, CDR2 ANQGSEA. CDR3 coding DNA: TGCAGCGTTCCTAGACAGATTTGGCACAATGAGCAGTTCTTC. This encodes CSVPRQIWHNEQFF.

Ten or more counts support this clonotype. V is TRBV27 and J is TRBJ2-7; 9 nucleotides line up with TRBD2. Unmatched junction bases numbered 8, after V lost 6 bases and J lost 5 bases. The CDR3 has 14 residues. Germline loops: CDR1 MNHEY, CDR2 SMNVEV (reference sequence). CDR3 DNA: TGTGCCAGCAGCCGATTACTAGCGGGCAACGAGCAGTACTTC. Protein sequence: CASSRLLAGNEQYF.

CDR3 bases: TGTGCCAGCAGCTTAGGCCCTAGCGGGAGTTTGGAGACCCAGTACTTC. Translation: CASSLGPSGSLETQYF. The rearrangement links TRBV7-2 to TRBJ2-5, with 10 bases aligning to TRBD2. Looked up from germline, CDR1 is SGHTA and CDR2 is FQGNSA. The V and J ends lost 1 base and 5 bases, in that order; junction bases with no gene match: 7. CDR3 length: 16 residues.

Details on this clonotype: Since a much larger clone is just one base distant, this may be a read error. Lacking the conserved final phenylalanine or tryptophan, this CDR3 likely reflects a read error. The rearrangement joins TRBV27 to TRBJ2-1; 10 positions agree with TRBD2. The CDR3 totals 14 residues. CDR1 and CDR2 from the germline V gene are MNHEY and SMNVEV (reference sequence). Unmatched junction bases numbered 6, after V lost 5 bases and J lost 8 bases. The CDR3 loop reads CASSSGGVFYEQFL. CDR3 nucleotides: TGTGCCAGCAGTAGCGGGGGGGTGTTCTATGAGCAGTTCCTC.

This clonotype was seen many times. The chain joins TRBV7-3 to TRBJ2-2; 9 nucleotides agree with TRBD1. In germline, CDR1 is SGHTA, CDR2 FQGTGA. The length of the CDR3 is 15 residues. V lost 7 bases, J lost 2 bases, and 5 bases stayed unmatched. CDR3 DNA sequence: TGTGCCAGCACCCGGGGACAGGGTAACACCGGGGAGCTGTTTTTT. This codes for CASTRGQGNTGELFF.

In its sample, this clonotype was seen many times. This sequence joins TRBV20-1 and TRBJ2-5, with a possible D match to TRBD1 (6 bases). Germline assignment: CDR1 DFQATT and CDR2 SNEGSKA (reference sequence). With 4 bases removed from V and 2 bases from J, the gap between germline ends came to 11 bases. The CDR3 covers 13 residues. The chain's CDR3 is CSATDSPQETQYF. The CDR3 nucleotides are TGCAGTGCTACGGACAGCCCACAAGAGACCCAGTACTTC.

Ten or more counts support this clonotype. The V call is TRBV7-9, the J call TRBJ2-7, with 8 bases lining up with TRBD1. Losses at the gene ends were 4 bases for V and 2 bases for J; bases not matched to a gene: 16. This CDR3 spans 18 amino acids. Looked up from germline, CDR1 is SEHNR and CDR2 is FQNEAQ (reference sequence). The CDR3 bases are TGTGCCAGCAGCTCATTCCCTTCCGGAGGCAGGGGGCCCTACGAGCAGTACTTC. Translated: CASSSFPSGGRGPYEQYF.

This clonotype was recorded at least ten times. The V gene is TRBV29-1, the J gene TRBJ2-7; 10 bases agree with TRBD1. The CDR3 length is 14 residues. The junction had 10 bases not matched to a gene; V was cut back by 6 bases and J by 5 bases. Germline lookup yields CDR1 SQVTM and CDR2 ANQGSEA. The CDR3 DNA is TGCAGCGTCTCTTTTGGGACAGGGGTCAACGAGCAGTACTTC. Its translation is CSVSFGTGVNEQYF.

V is TRBV28 and J is TRBJ1-2; 9 nucleotides match TRBD1. V lost 7 bases and J lost 3; bases outside the gene matches: 6. Per germline, CDR1 MDHEN and CDR2 SYDVKM. This CDR3 spans 14 amino acids. The CDR3 sequence: CASTYGTGHYGYTF. In DNA form, the CDR3 reads TGTGCCAGCACATACGGGACAGGGCACTATGGCTACACCTTC.

This chain uses TRBV5-5 with TRBJ2-1, with 8 nucleotides matching TRBD2. V lost 4 bases, J lost 1 base, and 7 bases stayed unmatched. The V gene's germline CDR1 is SGHKS and CDR2 YYEKEE (reference sequence). This CDR3 has 16 amino acids. The CDR3 reads CASSPILAESYNEQFF. The CDR3 region has the DNA TGTGCCAGCAGCCCGATACTAGCGGAGTCCTACAATGAGCAGTTCTTC. Full variable domain (rest looked up from reference TRBV5-5 and TRBJ2-1): DAGVTQSPTHLIKTRGQQVTLRCSPISGHKSVSWYQQVLGQGPQFIFQYYEKEERGRGNFPDRFSARQFPNYSSELNVNALLLGDSALYLCASSPILAESYNEQFFGPGTRLTVL.

This clonotype has a handful of counts. The chain employs TRBV12-5 and TRBJ2-2, with D uncertain. Germline CDR1 LGHNT, CDR2 FRNRAP. V dropped 2 bases and J dropped 0 bases, with 4 bases sitting between them. There are 14 residues in the CDR3. The CDR3 nucleotides are TGTGCTAGTGGTTTGACAGCGAACACCGGGGAGCTGTTTTTT. As protein: CASGLTANTGELFF.

Comments on this clonotype: With a much larger clone just one base away, this may be a read error. This chain joins TRBV5-4 and TRBJ1-1; D is undetermined. The CDR3 runs to 16 residues. Germline V gene sequence: CDR1 SGHNT, CDR2 YYREEE (reference sequence). Deletions cut 3 bases from V and 1 base from J, with 16 bases between. For the CDR3, the DNA is TGTGCCAGCAGCTCTCCGGGATATACTTCGAACACTGAAGCTTTCTTT. The encoded protein is CASSSPGYTSNTEAFF. The complete variable domain, with remaining parts taken from reference TRBV5-4 and TRBJ1-1, reads ETGVTQSPTHLIKTRGQQVTLRCSSQSGHNTVSWYQQALGQGPQFIFQYYREEENGRGNFPPRFSGLQFPNYSSELNVNALELDDSALYLCASSSPGYTSNTEAFFGQGTRLTVV.

In its sample, this clonotype was seen many times. This rearrangement joins TRBV18 to TRBJ2-1, with 7 bases aligning to TRBD2. Unmatched junction bases numbered 6, after V lost 8 bases and J lost 5 bases. Per the germline V gene, CDR1 is KGHSH and CDR2 is LQKENI. The CDR3 is 13 residues long. CDR3 DNA: TGTGCCAGCAGCCCGGGACTAAACAATGAGCAGTTCTTC. Amino acid sequence: CASSPGLNNEQFF.

V and J are TRBV19 and TRBJ1-2; D unresolved. Germline CDR1 is LNHDA and CDR2 is SQIVND (reference sequence). The ends were cut back, 5 bases at V and 3 bases at J, with 7 bases in the middle. This CDR3 has 12 residues. The CDR3 DNA follows: TGTGCCAGTAGTGCCAGCTACTATGGCTACACCTTC. This gives the protein CASSASYYGYTF.

This clonotype occurred many times. V gene TRBV9 combines with J gene TRBJ2-1, with 16 bases matching TRBD2. Germline V gene lookup returns CDR1 SGDLS and CDR2 YYNGEE. The CDR3 runs to 16 residues. V was pared by 0 bases and J by 8 bases, with 2 bases of the junction left unmatched. CDR3 sequence: CASSVGGTSGGDEQFF. The CDR3 nucleotides read TGTGCCAGCAGCGTAGGAGGGACTAGCGGGGGGGATGAGCAGTTCTTC.

The chain's CDR3 is CASSSPPFGNTEAFF. CDR3 bases: TGCGCCAGCAGCTCCCCCCCTTTTGGGAACACTGAAGCTTTCTTT. The rearrangement uses TRBV5-1 and TRBJ1-1; D is undetermined. V dropped 3 bases and J dropped 1 base, with 13 bases sitting between them. The CDR3 sequence is 15 residues long. CDR1 is SGHRS and CDR2 is YFSETQ in the germline V gene.

As to this clonotype: A junction boundary mismatches the germline segment, possibly from a read error. The chain joins TRBV6-2 or TRBV6-3 to TRBJ1-1, with D unclear. CDR1 is MNHEY, CDR2 SVGEGT, per germline. The CDR3 consists of 13 residues. The CDR3 loop reads CASSYRTNTESFF. The DNA for the CDR3 is TGTGCCAGCAGTTACAGGACCAACACTGAATCTTTCTTT.

This clonotype was found a few times. The genes are TRBV7-3 and TRBJ2-2; possibly TRBD1 for D (6 bases). CDR3 length: 15 amino acids. The germline V and J ends were trimmed by 8 bases and 4 bases, with 17 bases remaining between them. Germline CDR1 and CDR2: SGHTA and FQGTGA. CDR3 sequence (DNA): TGTGCCAGCTCCTTGGCAGGGGCCGGCACCGGGGAGCTGTTTTTT. The encoded protein is CASSLAGAGTGELFF.

In its sample, this clonotype was seen a few times. This may come from a read error, since a much larger clone is one base off. The chain couples TRBV6-5 to TRBJ1-1; D may be TRBD1 (6 bases). This CDR3 region has 17 residues. CDR1 and CDR2 (germline): MNHEY, SVGAGI. The CDR3 DNA reads as TGTGCCAGCAGCTACGCACTTGACAGGTTTTATGGGACTGAAGCTCTCTTT. Protein: CASSYALDRFYGTEALF.

The V call is TRBV12-3 or TRBV12-4, the J call TRBJ2-3; D not certain. This CDR3 is built from 12 residues. Trimming removed 5 bases at V and 6 bases at J, with 9 bases between. CDR3 DNA sequence: TGTGCCAGCAGTCAAAACAAGGATACGCAGTATTTT. Residues: CASSQNKDTQYF.

J is TRBJ2-2 and V is TRBV7-9, with a tentative D call TRBD1 (5 bases). Looked up from germline, CDR1 is SEHNR and CDR2 is FQNEAQ (reference sequence). V lost 7 bases to trimming and J lost 6 bases, with 18 bases between them. CDR3 size: 15 residues. The CDR3, as DNA: TGTGCCAGCACGTATGACAGAGGATTTGCCGGGGAGCTGTTTTTT. Translated, it gives CASTYDRGFAGELFF.

This clonotype appeared many times. The chain carries TRBV28 and TRBJ2-7, with D tentatively TRBD2 (5 bases). Germline V gene lookup returns CDR1 MDHEN and CDR2 SYDVKM. V lost 5 bases, J lost 3 bases, and 29 bases lay in between. The CDR3 is 19 amino acids. Written as DNA, the CDR3 is TGTGCCAGCAGTCGCATAGCGAGCATACTCAAAAATCATAGCTACGAGCAGTACTTC. It codes for CASSRIASILKNHSYEQYF.

This clonotype was observed a few times. The chain has TRBV19 and TRBJ1-1; D is perhaps TRBD1 (5 bases). Germline-derived CDR1 and CDR2 are LNHDA and SQIVND (reference sequence). Trimming stripped 0 bases from V and 10 bases from J, with 12 bases between. The CDR3 covers 13 residues. The CDR3 region is CASSIEGDSRAFF. The CDR3 coding sequence is TGTGCCAGTAGTATAGAGGGGGATTCCAGAGCTTTCTTT. Together with reference TRBV19 and TRBJ1-1, the CDR3 gives the full variable domain: DGGITQSPKYLFRKEGQNVTLSCEQNLNHDAMYWYRQDPGQGLRLIYYSQIVNDFQKGDIAEGYSVSREKKESFPLTVTSAQKNPTAFYLCASSIEGDSRAFFGQGTRLTVV.

This clonotype was observed many times. The rearrangement uses TRBV6-2 or TRBV6-3 and TRBJ2-7; 7 nucleotides agree with TRBD1. V trimming: 5 bases; J trimming: 3 bases; junction bases outside the gene matches: 16. This CDR3 is 17 amino acids long. Germline CDR1 reads MNHEY; CDR2 reads SVGEGT. CDR3 loop: CASSEARDREGGYEQYF. In DNA form, the CDR3 reads TGTGCCAGCAGTGAAGCACGTGACAGGGAAGGTGGCTACGAGCAGTACTTC.

V and J are TRBV24-1 and TRBJ2-1; 9 bases align to TRBD1. The CDR3 is made up of 16 amino acids. J lost 4 bases, V lost 2 bases, and 5 bases had no gene match. Germline CDR1 reads KGHDR; CDR2 reads SFDVKD. The CDR3 loop is CATSDSDRGNYNEQFF. The CDR3 DNA follows: TGTGCCACCAGTGATTCTGACAGGGGGAATTACAATGAGCAGTTCTTC.

This clonotype was detected many times. The chain has TRBV6-1 and TRBJ1-4, with D uncertain. Trimming took off 8 bases at V and 8 bases at J, with 15 bases between the two ends. The CDR3 consists of 13 residues. CDR1 and CDR2 (germline): MNHNS, SASEGT. CDR3 sequence: CASRGKGGEKLFF. The CDR3 DNA is TGTGCCAGCCGGGGTAAGGGTGGAGAAAAACTGTTTTTT.

This clonotype was counted at least ten times. The rearrangement joins TRBV27 to TRBJ2-5; TRBD1 aligns across 8 bases. CDR3 size: 17 residues. CDR1 is MNHEY, CDR2 SMNVEV, per germline (reference sequence). J gave up 1 base and V 0 bases, and 7 bases lay outside the gene matches. The CDR3 coding sequence is TGTGCCAGCAGTTTATCGAACAGGGGGATGCCCCAAGAGACCCAGTACTTC. This sequence encodes CASSLSNRGMPQETQYF.